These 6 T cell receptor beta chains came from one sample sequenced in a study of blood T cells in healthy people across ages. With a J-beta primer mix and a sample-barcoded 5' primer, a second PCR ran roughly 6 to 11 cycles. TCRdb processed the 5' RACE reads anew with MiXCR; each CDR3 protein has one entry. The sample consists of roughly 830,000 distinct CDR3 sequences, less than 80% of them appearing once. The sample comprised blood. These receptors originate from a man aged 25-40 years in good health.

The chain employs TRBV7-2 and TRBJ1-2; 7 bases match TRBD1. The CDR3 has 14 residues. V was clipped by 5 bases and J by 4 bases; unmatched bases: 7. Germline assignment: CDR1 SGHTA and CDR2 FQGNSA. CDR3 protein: CASSPRQGLYGYTF. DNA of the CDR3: TGTGCCAGCAGCCCTCGACAGGGCCTCTATGGCTACACCTTC. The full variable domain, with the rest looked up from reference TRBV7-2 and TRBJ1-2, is GAGVSQSPSNKVTEKGKDVELRCDPISGHTALYWYRQSLGQGLEFLIYFQGNSAPDKSGLPSDRFSAERTGGSVSTLTIQRTQQEDSAVYLCASSPRQGLYGYTFGSGTRLTVV.

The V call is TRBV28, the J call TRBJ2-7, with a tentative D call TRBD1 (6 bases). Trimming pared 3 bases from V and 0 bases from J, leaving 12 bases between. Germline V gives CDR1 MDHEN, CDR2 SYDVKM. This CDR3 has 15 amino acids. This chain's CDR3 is CASSFLRQVSYEQYF. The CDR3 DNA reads TGTGCCAGCAGTTTTCTTCGACAGGTCTCCTACGAGCAGTACTTC. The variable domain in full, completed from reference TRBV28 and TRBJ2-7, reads DVKVTQSSRYLVKRTGEKVFLECVQDMDHENMFWYRQDPGLGLRLIYFSYDVKMKEKGDIPEGYSVSREKKERFSLILESASTNQTSMYLCASSFLRQVSYEQYFGPGTRLTVT.

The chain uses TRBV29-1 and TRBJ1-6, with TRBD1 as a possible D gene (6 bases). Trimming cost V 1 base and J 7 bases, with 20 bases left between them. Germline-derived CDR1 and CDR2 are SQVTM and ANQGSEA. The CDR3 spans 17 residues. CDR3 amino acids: CSVEARGRAAGNSPLHF. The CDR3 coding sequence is TGCAGCGTTGAAGCCCGGGGGCGGGCCGCGGGGAATTCACCCCTCCACTTT. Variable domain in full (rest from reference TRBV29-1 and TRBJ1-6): SAVISQKPSRDICQRGTSLTIQCQVDSQVTMMFWYRQQPGQSLTLIATANQGSEATYESGFVIDKFPISRPNLTFSTLTVSNMSPEDSSIYLCSVEARGRAAGNSPLHFGNGTRLTVT.

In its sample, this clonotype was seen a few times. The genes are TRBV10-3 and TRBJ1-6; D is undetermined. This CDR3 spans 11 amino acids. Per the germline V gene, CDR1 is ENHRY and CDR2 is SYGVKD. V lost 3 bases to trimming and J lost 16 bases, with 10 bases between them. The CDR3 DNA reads TGTGCCATCAGTGATGATAGGACTCTCCACTTT. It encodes CAISDDRTLHF.

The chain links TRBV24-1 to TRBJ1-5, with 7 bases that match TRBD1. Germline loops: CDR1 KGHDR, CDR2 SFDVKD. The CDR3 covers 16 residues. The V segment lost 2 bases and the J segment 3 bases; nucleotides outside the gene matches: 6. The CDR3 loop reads CATSDSEDRVNQPQHF. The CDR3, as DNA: TGTGCCACCAGTGATTCCGAAGACAGGGTCAATCAGCCCCAGCATTTT.

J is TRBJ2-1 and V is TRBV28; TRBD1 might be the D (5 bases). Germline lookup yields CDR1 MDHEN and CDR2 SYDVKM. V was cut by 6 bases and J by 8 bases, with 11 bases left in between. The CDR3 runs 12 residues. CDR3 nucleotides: TGTGCCAGCAGAGAACAGGTTGATGAGCAGTTCTTC. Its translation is CASREQVDEQFF.